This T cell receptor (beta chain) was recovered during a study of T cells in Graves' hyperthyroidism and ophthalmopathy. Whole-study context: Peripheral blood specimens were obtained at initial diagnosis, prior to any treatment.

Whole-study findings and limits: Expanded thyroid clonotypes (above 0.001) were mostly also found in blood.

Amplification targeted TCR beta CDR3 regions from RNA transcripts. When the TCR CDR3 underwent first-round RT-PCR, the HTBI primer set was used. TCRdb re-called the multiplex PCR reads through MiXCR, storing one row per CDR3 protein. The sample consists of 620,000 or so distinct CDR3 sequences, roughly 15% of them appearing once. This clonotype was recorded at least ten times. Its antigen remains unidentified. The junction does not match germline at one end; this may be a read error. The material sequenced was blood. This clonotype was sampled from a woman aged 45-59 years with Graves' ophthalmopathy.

The CDR3 loop is CAISTGTGSSHEQYF. CDR3 coding DNA: TGTGCCATCAGTACCGGGACAGGGAGCTCCCACGAGCAGTACTTC. This sequence joins TRBV10-3 and TRBJ2-7; 9 bases line up with TRBD1. CDR3 length: 15 residues. The germline gives CDR1 ENHRY, CDR2 SYGVKD.